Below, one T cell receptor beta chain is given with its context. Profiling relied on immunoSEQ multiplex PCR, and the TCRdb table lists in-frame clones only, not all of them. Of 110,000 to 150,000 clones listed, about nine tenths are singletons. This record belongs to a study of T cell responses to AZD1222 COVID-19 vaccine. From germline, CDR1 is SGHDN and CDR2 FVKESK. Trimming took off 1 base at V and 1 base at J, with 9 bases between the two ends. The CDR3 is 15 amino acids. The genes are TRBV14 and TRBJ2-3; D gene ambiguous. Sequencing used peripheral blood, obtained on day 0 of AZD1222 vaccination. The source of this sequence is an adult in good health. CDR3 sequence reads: CASSQGEIRTDTQYF. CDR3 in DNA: TGTGCCAGCAGCCAAGGTGAAATCCGCACAGATACGCAGTATTTT.